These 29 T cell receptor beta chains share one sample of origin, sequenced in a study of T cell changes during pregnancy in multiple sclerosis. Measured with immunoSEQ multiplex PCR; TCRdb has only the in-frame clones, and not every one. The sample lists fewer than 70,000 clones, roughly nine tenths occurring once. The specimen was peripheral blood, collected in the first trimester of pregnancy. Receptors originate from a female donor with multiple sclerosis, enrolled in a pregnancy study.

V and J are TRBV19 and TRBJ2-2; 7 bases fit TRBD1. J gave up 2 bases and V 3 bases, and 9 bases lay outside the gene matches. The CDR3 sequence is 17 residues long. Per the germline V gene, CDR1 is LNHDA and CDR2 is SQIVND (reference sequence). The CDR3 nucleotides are TGTGCCAGTAGTATCATTACAGGGGTGGAAAACACCGGGGAGCTGTTTTTT. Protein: CASSIITGVENTGELFF.

Written as DNA, the CDR3 is TGCGCCAGCAGCTTGGAGTCTAGCGGGTACTACAATGAGCAGTTCTTC. Its translation is CASSLESSGYYNEQFF. V usage is TRBV5-1 and J usage is TRBJ2-1; 8 bases align to TRBD2. Germline lookup yields CDR1 SGHRS and CDR2 YFSETQ. The CDR3 length is 16 residues. The V and J ends lost 0 bases and 3 bases, in that order; junction bases with no gene match: 5. The complete variable domain, with remaining parts taken from reference TRBV5-1 and TRBJ2-1, reads KAGVTQTPRYLIKTRGQQVTLSCSPISGHRSVSWYQQTPGQGLQFLFEYFSETQRNKGNFPGRFSGRQFSNSRSEMNVSTLELGDSALYLCASSLESSGYYNEQFFGPGTRLTVL.

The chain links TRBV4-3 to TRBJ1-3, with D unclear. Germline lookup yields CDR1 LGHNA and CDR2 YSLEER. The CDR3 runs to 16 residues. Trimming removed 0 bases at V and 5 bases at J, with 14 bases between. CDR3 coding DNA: TGCGCCAGCAGCCAAGATATTCCAGCAGGAAGAAACACCATATATTTT. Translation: CASSQDIPAGRNTIYF.

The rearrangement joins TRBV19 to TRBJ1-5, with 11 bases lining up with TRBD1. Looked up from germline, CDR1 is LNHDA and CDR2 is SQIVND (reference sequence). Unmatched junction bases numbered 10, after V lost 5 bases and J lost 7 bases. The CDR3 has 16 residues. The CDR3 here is CASSSQTGTGGQPQHF. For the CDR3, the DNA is TGTGCCAGTAGTTCCCAAACCGGGACAGGGGGGCAGCCCCAGCATTTT.

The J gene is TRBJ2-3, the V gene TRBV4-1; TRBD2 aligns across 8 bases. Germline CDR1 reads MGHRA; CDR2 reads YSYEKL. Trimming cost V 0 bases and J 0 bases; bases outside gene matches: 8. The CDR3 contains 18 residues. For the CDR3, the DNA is TGCGCCAGCAGCCAAGAAGAGGTGGCTAGCGGGAGCACAGATACGCAGTATTTT. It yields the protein CASSQEEVASGSTDTQYF.

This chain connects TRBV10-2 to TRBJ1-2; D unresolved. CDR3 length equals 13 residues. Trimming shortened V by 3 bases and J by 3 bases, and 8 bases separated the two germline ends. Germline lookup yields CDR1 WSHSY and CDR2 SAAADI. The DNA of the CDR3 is TGCGCCAGCAGTGATCGGACTGACTATGGCTACACCTTC. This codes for CASSDRTDYGYTF.

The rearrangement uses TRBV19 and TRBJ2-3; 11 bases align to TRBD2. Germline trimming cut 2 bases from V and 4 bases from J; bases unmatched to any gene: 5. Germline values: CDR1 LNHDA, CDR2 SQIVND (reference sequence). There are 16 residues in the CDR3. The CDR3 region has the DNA TGTGCCAGTAGTATAATGGTAGCGGGAGGGGCAGATACGCAGTATTTT. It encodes CASSIMVAGGADTQYF.

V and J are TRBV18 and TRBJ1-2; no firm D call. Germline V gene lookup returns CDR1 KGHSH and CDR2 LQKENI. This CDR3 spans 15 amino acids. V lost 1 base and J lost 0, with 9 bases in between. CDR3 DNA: TGTGCCAGCTCACCACTTGTACAACCTAACTATGGCTACACCTTC. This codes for CASSPLVQPNYGYTF. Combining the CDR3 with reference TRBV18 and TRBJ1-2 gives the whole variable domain NAGVMQNPRHLVRRRGQEARLRCSPMKGHSHVYWYRQLPEEGLKFMVYLQKENIIDESGMPKERFSAEFPKEGPSILRIQQVVRGDSAAYFCASSPLVQPNYGYTFGSGTRLTVV.

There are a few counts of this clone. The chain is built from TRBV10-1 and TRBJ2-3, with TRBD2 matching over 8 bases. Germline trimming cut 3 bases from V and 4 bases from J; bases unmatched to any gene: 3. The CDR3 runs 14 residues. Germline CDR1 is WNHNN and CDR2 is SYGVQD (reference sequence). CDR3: CASSDGREPDTQYF. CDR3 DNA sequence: TGCGCCAGCAGTGACGGGAGGGAGCCAGATACGCAGTATTTT.

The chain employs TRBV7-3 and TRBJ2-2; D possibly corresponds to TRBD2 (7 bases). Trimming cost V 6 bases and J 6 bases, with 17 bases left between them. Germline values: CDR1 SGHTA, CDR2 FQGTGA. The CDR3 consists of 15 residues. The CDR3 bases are TGTGCCAGCAGTTCTGCGGGGGCGAGAGCCGGGGAGCTGTTTTTT. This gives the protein CASSSAGARAGELFF.

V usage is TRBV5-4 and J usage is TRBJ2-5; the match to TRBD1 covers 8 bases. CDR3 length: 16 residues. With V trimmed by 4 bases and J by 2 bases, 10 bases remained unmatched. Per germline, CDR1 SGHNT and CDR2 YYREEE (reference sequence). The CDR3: CASSPRQGTLQETQYF. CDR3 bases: TGTGCCAGCAGCCCCAGACAGGGGACCCTTCAAGAGACCCAGTACTTC.

The CDR3 nucleotides are TGTGCCAGTAGTATTTCAGAGGGAAGGTCCTACGAGCAGTACTTC. Translating it yields CASSISEGRSYEQYF. V usage is TRBV19 and J usage is TRBJ2-7; D possibly corresponds to TRBD2 (5 bases). CDR3 length: 15 residues. The V and J ends lost 3 bases and 1 base respectively, with 13 bases between them. The V gene's germline CDR1 is LNHDA and CDR2 SQIVND (reference sequence). Variable domain in full (rest from reference TRBV19 and TRBJ2-7): DGGITQSPKYLFRKEGQNVTLSCEQNLNHDAMYWYRQDPGQGLRLIYYSQIVNDFQKGDIAEGYSVSREKKESFPLTVTSAQKNPTAFYLCASSISEGRSYEQYFGPGTRLTVT.

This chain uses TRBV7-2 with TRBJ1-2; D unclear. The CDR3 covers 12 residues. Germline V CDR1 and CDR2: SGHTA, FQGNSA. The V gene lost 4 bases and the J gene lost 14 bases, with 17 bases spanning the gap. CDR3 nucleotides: TGTGCCAGCAGCTCGGACCGACCCCCGGGGACCTTC. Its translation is CASSSDRPPGTF.

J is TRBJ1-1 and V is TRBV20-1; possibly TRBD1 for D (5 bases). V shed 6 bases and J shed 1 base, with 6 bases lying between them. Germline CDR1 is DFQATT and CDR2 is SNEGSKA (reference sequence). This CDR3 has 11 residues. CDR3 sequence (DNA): TGCAGTGCGACAGCGAACACTGAAGCTTTCTTT. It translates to CSATANTEAFF.

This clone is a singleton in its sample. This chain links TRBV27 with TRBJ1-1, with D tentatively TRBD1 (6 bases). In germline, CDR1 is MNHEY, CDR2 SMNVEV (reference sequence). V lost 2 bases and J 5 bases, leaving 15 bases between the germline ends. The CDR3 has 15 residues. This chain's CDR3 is CASSLEGYRVTEAFF. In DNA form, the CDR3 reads TGTGCCAGCAGTTTAGAGGGCTACAGGGTGACTGAAGCTTTCTTT.

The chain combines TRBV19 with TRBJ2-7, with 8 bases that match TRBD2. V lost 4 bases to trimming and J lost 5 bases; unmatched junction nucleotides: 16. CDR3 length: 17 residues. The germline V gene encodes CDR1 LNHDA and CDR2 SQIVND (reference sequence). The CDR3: CASSTRSVVAGMNEQYF. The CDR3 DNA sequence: TGTGCCAGTAGTACACGGTCGGTGGTAGCGGGGATGAACGAGCAGTACTTC. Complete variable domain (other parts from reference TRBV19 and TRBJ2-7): DGGITQSPKYLFRKEGQNVTLSCEQNLNHDAMYWYRQDPGQGLRLIYYSQIVNDFQKGDIAEGYSVSREKKESFPLTVTSAQKNPTAFYLCASSTRSVVAGMNEQYFGPGTRLTVT.

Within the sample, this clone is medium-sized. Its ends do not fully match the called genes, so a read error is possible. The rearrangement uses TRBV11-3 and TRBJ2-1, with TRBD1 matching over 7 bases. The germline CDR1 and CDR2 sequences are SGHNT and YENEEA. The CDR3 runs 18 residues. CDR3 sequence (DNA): TGTGCCAGCAGCCTAGATCAAGGGGGCAGCAGCAAAAACAATGAGCAGTTCTTC. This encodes CASSLDQGGSSKNNEQFF. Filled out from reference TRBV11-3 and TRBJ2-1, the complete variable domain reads EAGVVQSPRYKIIEKKQPVAFWCNPISGHNTLYWYLQNLGQGPELLIRYENEEAVDDSQLPKDRFSAERLKGVDSTLKIQPAELGDSAVYLCASSLDQGGSSKNNEQFFGPGTRLTVL.

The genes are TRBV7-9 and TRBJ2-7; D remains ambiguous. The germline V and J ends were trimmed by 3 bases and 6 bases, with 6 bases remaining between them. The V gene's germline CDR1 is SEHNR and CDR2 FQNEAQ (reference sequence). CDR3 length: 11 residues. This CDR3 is CASSFGAEQYF. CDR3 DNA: TGTGCCAGCAGCTTCGGTGCCGAGCAGTACTTC.

CDR3 in amino acids: CASTLGFSNYGYTF. CDR3 sequence (DNA): TGTGCCAGCACTCTGGGCTTTTCGAACTATGGCTACACCTTC. The gene calls are TRBV2 and TRBJ1-2, with D hard to call. This CDR3 has 14 amino acids. Germline V gene data show CDR1 as SNHLY and CDR2 as FYNNEI. V was pared by 7 bases and J by 2 bases, with 14 bases between. The whole variable domain, filled in from reference TRBV2 and TRBJ1-2, reads EPEVTQTPSHQVTQMGQEVILRCVPISNHLYFYWYRQILGQKVEFLVSFYNNEISEKSEIFDDQFSVERPDGSNFTLKIRSTKLEDSAMYFCASTLGFSNYGYTFGSGTRLTVV.

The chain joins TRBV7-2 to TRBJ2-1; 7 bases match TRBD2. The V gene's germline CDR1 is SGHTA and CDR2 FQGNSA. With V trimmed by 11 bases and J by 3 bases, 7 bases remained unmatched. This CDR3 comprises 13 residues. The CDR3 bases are TGTGCCGCGGGAGCGGGCTACTACAATGAGCAGTTCTTC. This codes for CAAGAGYYNEQFF.

CDR3 DNA sequence: TGCGCCAGCAGCTTGTCCAGCGGGAGTGCCGGGGAGCTGTTTTTT. Protein sequence: CASSLSSGSAGELFF. The V and J genes are TRBV5-1 and TRBJ2-2, with 8 bases that match TRBD2. CDR3 length: 15 residues. J gave up 6 bases and V 1 base, and 5 bases lay outside the gene matches. CDR1 and CDR2 (germline): SGHRS, YFSETQ.

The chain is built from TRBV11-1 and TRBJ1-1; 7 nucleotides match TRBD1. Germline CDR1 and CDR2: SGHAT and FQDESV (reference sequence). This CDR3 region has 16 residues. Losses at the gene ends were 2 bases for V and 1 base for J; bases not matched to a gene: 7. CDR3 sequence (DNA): TGTGCCAGCAGCTTATGGACAGGACAATCGAACACTGAAGCTTTCTTT. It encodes CASSLWTGQSNTEAFF.

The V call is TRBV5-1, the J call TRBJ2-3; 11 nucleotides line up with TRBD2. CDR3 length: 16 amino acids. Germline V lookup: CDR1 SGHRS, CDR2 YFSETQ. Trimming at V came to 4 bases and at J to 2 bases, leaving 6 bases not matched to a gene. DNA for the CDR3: TGCGCCAGCAGCACCTTAGCGGGGGGGAACACAGATACGCAGTATTTT. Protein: CASSTLAGGNTDTQYF.

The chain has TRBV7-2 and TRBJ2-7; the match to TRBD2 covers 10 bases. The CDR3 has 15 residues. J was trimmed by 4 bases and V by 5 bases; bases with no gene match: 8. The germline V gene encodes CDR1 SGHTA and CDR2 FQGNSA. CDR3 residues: CASSDPAGGEYEQYF. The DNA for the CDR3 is TGTGCCAGCAGCGACCCAGCGGGGGGGGAGTACGAGCAGTACTTC.

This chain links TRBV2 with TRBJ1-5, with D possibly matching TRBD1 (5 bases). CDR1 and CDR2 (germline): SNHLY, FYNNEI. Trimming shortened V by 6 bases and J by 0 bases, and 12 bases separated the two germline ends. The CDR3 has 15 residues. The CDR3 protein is CASSGAGDSNQPQHF. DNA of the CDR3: TGTGCCAGCAGCGGGGCGGGGGATAGCAATCAGCCCCAGCATTTT.

The CDR3 DNA sequence: TGTGCCAGCTCTGAACAGGAGGGTTCACCCCTCCACTTT. Amino acids: CASSEQEGSPLHF. V is TRBV2 and J is TRBJ1-6; D perhaps matches TRBD1 (5 bases). CDR3 length equals 13 residues. Per germline, CDR1 SNHLY and CDR2 FYNNEI. Between the trimmed V and J ends, which lost 8 bases and 9 bases, there was a span of 14 bases.

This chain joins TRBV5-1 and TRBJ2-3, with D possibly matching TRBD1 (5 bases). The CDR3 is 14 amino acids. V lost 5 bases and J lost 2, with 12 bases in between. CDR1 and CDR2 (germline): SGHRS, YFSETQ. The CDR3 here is CASRQALNTDTQYF. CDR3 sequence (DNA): TGCGCCAGCAGACAGGCCTTAAACACAGATACGCAGTATTTT.

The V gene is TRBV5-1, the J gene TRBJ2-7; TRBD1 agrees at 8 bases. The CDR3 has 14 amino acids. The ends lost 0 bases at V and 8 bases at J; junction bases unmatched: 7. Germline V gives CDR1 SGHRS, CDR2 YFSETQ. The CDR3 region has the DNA TGCGCCAGCAGCTTGGGTGGGACAGGCAATCAGCAGTACTTC. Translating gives CASSLGGTGNQQYF.

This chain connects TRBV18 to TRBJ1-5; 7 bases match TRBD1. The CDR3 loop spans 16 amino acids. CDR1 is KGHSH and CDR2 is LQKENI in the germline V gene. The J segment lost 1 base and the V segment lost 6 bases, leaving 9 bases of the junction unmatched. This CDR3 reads CASSPGTGASNQPQHF. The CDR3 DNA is TGTGCCAGCTCCCCCGGCACAGGGGCCAGCAATCAGCCCCAGCATTTT. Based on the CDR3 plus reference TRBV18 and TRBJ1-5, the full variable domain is NAGVMQNPRHLVRRRGQEARLRCSPMKGHSHVYWYRQLPEEGLKFMVYLQKENIIDESGMPKERFSAEFPKEGPSILRIQQVVRGDSAAYFCASSPGTGASNQPQHFGDGTRLSIL.